The 29 T cell receptor beta chains in this list originate from one sample, sequenced in a study of PD-1 blockade in classical Hodgkin lymphoma. Every one of the patients relapsed after autologous stem cell transplantation (brentuximab vedotin exposure was variable). Thawed PBMCs yielded CD4+ T cells through magnetic negative selection. Repertoires were generated with immunoSEQ multiplex PCR, while TCRdb's copy carries only in-frame clones and drops some. Among some 9,200 clones listed, 70% to 80% were seen once. This material consisted of CD4+ T cells from blood, taken at baseline. These receptors originate from a human donor with classical Hodgkin lymphoma.

In its sample, this clone was seen once. V and J are TRBV28 and TRBJ2-1; 11 nucleotides line up with TRBD2. This CDR3 has 14 residues. CDR1 and CDR2 from the germline V gene are MDHEN and SYDVKM. V was pared by 7 bases and J by 7 bases, with 6 bases of the junction left unmatched. The CDR3 bases are TGTGCCAGCACCCTAGCGGGAGGTCCGAATGAGCAGTTCTTC. Translating it yields CASTLAGGPNEQFF.

The chain couples TRBV18 to TRBJ1-2, with a tentative D call TRBD1 (6 bases). The CDR3 runs to 12 residues. The germline CDR1 and CDR2 sequences are KGHSH and LQKENI. The V gene lost 0 bases and the J gene lost 13 bases, with 12 bases spanning the gap. The CDR3 sequence is CASSPPGRGFTF. CDR3 nucleotide sequence: TGTGCCAGCTCACCACCGGGCAGGGGTTTCACCTTC.

The chain joins TRBV5-1 to TRBJ2-1, with TRBD1 as a possible D gene (7 bases). The CDR3 contains 15 residues. The V gene lost 4 bases and the J gene lost 3 bases, with 14 bases spanning the gap. Germline loops: CDR1 SGHRS, CDR2 YFSETQ. CDR3 region: CASSKTGEDYNEQFF. The CDR3 DNA is TGCGCCAGCAGCAAAACAGGGGAGGACTACAATGAGCAGTTCTTC.

The chain combines TRBV2 with TRBJ2-1, with D perhaps matching TRBD2 (6 bases). The CDR3 is made up of 15 amino acids. The V and J ends lost 6 bases and 0 bases respectively, with 12 bases between them. The germline gives CDR1 SNHLY, CDR2 FYNNEI. In nucleotides, the CDR3 is TGTGCCAGCAGCCGCGACGGGAGCTCCTACAATGAGCAGTTCTTC. It encodes CASSRDGSSYNEQFF.

J is TRBJ2-3 and V is TRBV7-9; D is uncertain. The CDR3 is 14 amino acids. Germline V gives CDR1 SEHNR, CDR2 FQNEAQ (reference sequence). V was cut by 1 base and J by 2 bases, with 7 bases left in between. CDR3 coding DNA: TGTGCCAGCAGCTTAGGCAGAGACACAGATACGCAGTATTTT. It is translated as CASSLGRDTDTQYF.

This clone has only one observation. V usage is TRBV7-9 and J usage is TRBJ2-5, with D maybe TRBD1 (6 bases). The CDR3 loop spans 15 amino acids. V was trimmed by 3 bases and J by 0 bases, leaving 11 bases between them. Germline assignment: CDR1 SEHNR and CDR2 FQNEAQ (reference sequence). The CDR3 coding sequence is TGTGCCAGCAGCTTCCGGGACACCAACCAAGAGACCCAGTACTTC. Its translation: CASSFRDTNQETQYF.

The chain carries TRBV5-1 and TRBJ2-2; weak D call: TRBD2 (6 bases). Trimming removed 0 bases at V and 4 bases at J, with 10 bases between. Germline V gene data show CDR1 as SGHRS and CDR2 as YFSETQ. The CDR3 consists of 15 residues. The CDR3 protein is CASSLGRALTGELFF. Here the CDR3 DNA reads TGCGCCAGCAGCTTGGGGAGGGCGCTCACCGGGGAGCTGTTTTTT.

The V and J genes are TRBV28 and TRBJ2-2; TRBD2 matches 15 bases. CDR3 length: 21 amino acids. Per germline, CDR1 MDHEN and CDR2 SYDVKM. The junction had 14 bases not matched to a gene; V was cut back by 5 bases and J by 1 base. CDR3 residues: CASSRPTVGTSGRKNTGELFF. The DNA for the CDR3 is TGTGCCAGCAGTAGACCGACAGTAGGGACTAGCGGGAGGAAGAACACCGGGGAGCTGTTTTTT.

The chain carries TRBV5-6 and TRBJ2-3, with D hard to call. Germline CDR1 SGHDT, CDR2 YYEEEE. Trimming removed 1 base from V and 2 bases from J, with 8 bases in between. The CDR3 runs to 14 residues. The CDR3 nucleotides read TGTGCCAGCAGCTTGCGGGCGAACACAGATACGCAGTATTTT. It specifies CASSLRANTDTQYF.

This clone was detected only once. This chain joins TRBV10-3 and TRBJ1-3; D possibly corresponds to TRBD1 (6 bases). This CDR3 has 14 amino acids. V was pared by 7 bases and J by 2 bases, with 12 bases between. In germline, CDR1 is ENHRY, CDR2 SYGVKD. DNA for the CDR3: TGTGCCATCAACGGGAGGGACACTGGAAACACCATATATTTT. It codes for CAINGRDTGNTIYF.

This clone was seen only a few times. The rearrangement links TRBV20-1 to TRBJ2-5, with no clear D. V lost 3 bases to trimming and J lost 4 bases, with 6 bases between them. The CDR3 sequence is 11 residues long. Germline CDR1 reads DFQATT; CDR2 reads SNEGSKA (reference sequence). Here the CDR3 DNA reads TGCAGTGCTAGGGAGCGAGAGACCCAGTACTTC. This sequence encodes CSARERETQYF.

This clone was picked up one time. The chain employs TRBV4-1 and TRBJ2-1; 14 bases align to TRBD2. The CDR3 sequence is 17 residues long. CDR1 and CDR2 from the germline V gene are MGHRA and YSYEKL. Trimming at V came to 4 bases and at J to 7 bases, leaving 9 bases not matched to a gene. Here the CDR3 reads CASSLLSGTSGSNEQFF. The CDR3 DNA sequence: TGCGCCAGCAGCCTACTCTCCGGGACTAGCGGGAGTAATGAGCAGTTCTTC.

The V call is TRBV6-1, the J call TRBJ1-1, with 10 bases fitting TRBD1. This CDR3 comprises 16 residues. V lost 4 bases and J lost 5; bases outside the gene matches: 10. CDR1 is MNHNS and CDR2 is SASEGT in the germline V gene. The CDR3 is CASSVGRQGAHTEAFF. In DNA, the CDR3 is TGTGCCAGCAGTGTAGGGAGACAGGGGGCGCATACTGAAGCTTTCTTT.

This sequence joins TRBV6-4 and TRBJ1-1; D may be TRBD1 (6 bases). Trimming removed 3 bases at V and 4 bases at J, with 9 bases between. Germline V gene lookup returns CDR1 MRHNA and CDR2 SNTAGT. The CDR3 covers 13 residues. CDR3 DNA: TGTGCCAGCAGTGAGGTACAGGGCACTGAAGCTTTCTTT. It yields the protein CASSEVQGTEAFF.

The chain has TRBV28 and TRBJ2-4, with D possibly matching TRBD1 (5 bases). The CDR3 runs to 15 residues. The V gene's germline CDR1 is MDHEN and CDR2 SYDVKM. V was cut by 5 bases and J by 4 bases, with 15 bases left in between. CDR3 amino acids: CASSAQGLGKNIQYF. As DNA, the CDR3 is TGTGCCAGCAGTGCTCAGGGTCTGGGGAAAAACATTCAGTACTTC.

The chain carries TRBV28 and TRBJ2-7; D possibly corresponds to TRBD1 (6 bases). This CDR3 is built from 15 residues. From germline, CDR1 is MDHEN and CDR2 SYDVKM. Trimming shortened V by 7 bases and J by 3 bases, and 19 bases separated the two germline ends. The CDR3 nucleotides are TGTGCCAGCACGGACAGCCGAGGGTACTACTACGAGCAGTACTTC. This codes for CASTDSRGYYYEQYF.

V and J are TRBV5-1 and TRBJ1-1; the D is unclear. V was trimmed by 0 bases and J by 4 bases, leaving 13 bases between them. CDR1 SGHRS and CDR2 YFSETQ come from the germline V gene. The CDR3 consists of 15 residues. Here the CDR3 DNA reads TGCGCCAGCAGCTTGGCGGGTAGATCTGGCACTGAAGCTTTCTTT. Translating it yields CASSLAGRSGTEAFF.

The DNA for the CDR3 is TGTGCCAGCAGTTACACCGGGCTATTCGCCGGGGAGCTGTTTTTT. Protein product: CASSYTGLFAGELFF. The V and J genes are TRBV6-5 and TRBJ2-2, with D uncertain. Germline CDR1 and CDR2: MNHEY and SVGAGI. The germline V and J ends were trimmed by 2 bases and 6 bases, with 13 bases remaining between them. There are 15 residues in the CDR3.

This clone came up once. This chain uses TRBV19 with TRBJ2-5, with D unclear. Germline V gene sequence: CDR1 LNHDA, CDR2 SQIVND (reference sequence). Trimming took 3 bases from V and 2 from J, leaving 13 bases between them. The CDR3 consists of 15 residues. The CDR3 is CASSIGQAQQETQYF. For the CDR3, the DNA is TGTGCCAGTAGTATCGGGCAGGCCCAGCAAGAGACCCAGTACTTC.

V and J are TRBV9 and TRBJ2-1; D perhaps matches TRBD1 (6 bases). V was cut by 4 bases and J by 0 bases, with 11 bases left in between. There are 15 residues in the CDR3. Germline V lookup: CDR1 SGDLS, CDR2 YYNGEE. The CDR3 region is CASSPLQGSYNEQFF. CDR3 in DNA: TGTGCCAGCAGCCCATTACAGGGCTCCTACAATGAGCAGTTCTTC.

This clone has only a few counts. The chain carries TRBV6-1 and TRBJ1-4; 7 positions match TRBD1. The CDR3 sequence is 15 residues long. Trimming cost V 8 bases and J 6 bases; bases outside gene matches: 12. Per the germline V gene, CDR1 is MNHNS and CDR2 is SASEGT. The CDR3 sequence: CASGSWVGGYEKLFF. As DNA, the CDR3 is TGTGCCAGCGGCTCCTGGGTAGGGGGCTATGAAAAACTGTTTTTT.

This clone has a single count. CDR3 protein: CASSGGANVLTF. CDR3 DNA: TGTGCCAGCAGCGGGGGGGCCAACGTCCTGACTTTC. The V gene is TRBV6-5, the J gene TRBJ2-6; D unresolved. Germline V lookup: CDR1 MNHEY, CDR2 SVGAGI. V was cut by 6 bases and J by 4 bases, with 4 bases left in between. The CDR3 spans 12 residues.

The chain is built from TRBV18 and TRBJ1-2; D not resolved. This CDR3 has 14 residues. The V end lost 0 bases, the J end lost 2 bases, and 7 bases lay between the germline ends. Germline loops: CDR1 KGHSH, CDR2 LQKENI. The CDR3 bases are TGTGCCAGCTCACCACCAGGCGGAAACTATGGCTACACCTTC. Translated, it gives CASSPPGGNYGYTF.

The rearrangement uses TRBV7-9 and TRBJ2-1, with D hard to call. The germline V gene has CDR1 SEHNR and CDR2 FQNEAQ (reference sequence). The ends were cut back, 4 bases at V and 6 bases at J, with 13 bases in the middle. This CDR3 comprises 14 residues. Here the CDR3 DNA reads TGTGCCAGCAGCTCAGTCCGGGTAGCCAATGAGCAGTTCTTC. Its protein is CASSSVRVANEQFF.

The V call is TRBV9, the J call TRBJ1-2, with TRBD1 identical over 7 bases. V shed 4 bases and J 4 bases; nucleotides not matched to a gene: 7. CDR1 and CDR2 (germline): SGDLS, YYNGEE. This CDR3 is 14 amino acids long. The CDR3 region is CASSTRDSRYGYTF. DNA of the CDR3: TGTGCCAGCAGCACCCGGGACAGCCGCTATGGCTACACCTTC.

The chain links TRBV11-2 to TRBJ2-3, with TRBD2 identical over 13 bases. The junction had 2 bases not matched to a gene; V was cut back by 4 bases and J by 1 base. This CDR3 is built from 16 residues. The germline V gene encodes CDR1 SGHAT and CDR2 FQNNGV. The CDR3 sequence: CASSWTSGSGTDTQYF. The CDR3 bases are TGTGCCAGCAGCTGGACTAGCGGGAGCGGCACAGATACGCAGTATTTT.

The V and J genes are TRBV28 and TRBJ1-1; 7 bases agree with TRBD1. This CDR3 has 14 amino acids. Trimming took 1 base from V and 5 from J; bases not matched to a gene: 4. CDR1 MDHEN and CDR2 SYDVKM come from the germline V gene. The CDR3 DNA follows: TGTGCCAGCAGTTTATACAGGGGACAGACTGAAGCTTTCTTT. Protein sequence: CASSLYRGQTEAFF.

V is TRBV5-4 and J is TRBJ1-1, with TRBD1 as a possible D gene (6 bases). CDR1 is SGHNT and CDR2 is YYREEE in the germline V gene (reference sequence). The V end was cut by 2 bases, the J end by 4 bases, with 15 bases between. CDR3 length: 15 amino acids. CDR3 DNA: TGTGCCAGCAGCTTAGGTAGGGGGTCCTTCACTGAAGCTTTCTTT. As protein: CASSLGRGSFTEAFF.

This clone turned up a few times. The V call is TRBV5-1, the J call TRBJ2-7, with unresolved D. V lost 5 bases and J 4 bases, leaving 7 bases between the germline ends. Germline V gene lookup returns CDR1 SGHRS and CDR2 YFSETQ. This CDR3 is 11 amino acids long. The CDR3 DNA reads TGCGCCAGCAGAAGCGAATACGAGCAGTACTTC. Protein: CASRSEYEQYF.